The clone carrying this T cell receptor (beta chain) has more than one count but fewer than ten. What it binds is not known. This sample is part of a study of regulatory T cells in long-lasting Graves disease. Overall study findings and caveats: TRBV28, TRBJ1-2 and TRBJ2-5 emerged as the favored segments in persistent disease.

CDR3-region Arm-PCR and iRepertoire HTBI primers produced the TCR beta libraries. TCRdb reanalysed the multiplex PCR reads using MiXCR and keeps one entry per CDR3 protein. This sample has 450,000 to 650,000 distinct CDR3 sequences; roughly 15% occur once, and the top ten carry around 25%. Trimming left V 0 bases short and J 7 bases short, with 18 bases between. Germline CDR1 SGHDN, CDR2 FVKESK. CDR3 size: 16 residues. Noted time point: newly diagnosed GD, antithyroid drugs for less than 3 months. With RNA extracted from PBMCs as input, the TCR library was made. Another study also made use of these data, one on T cells in Graves' hyperthyroidism and ophthalmopathy.

Source: peripheral blood mononuclear cells (PBMCs), taken at new diagnosis, from a patient treated with antithyroid drugs. The chain carries TRBV14 and TRBJ1-1, with TRBD1 as a possible D gene (6 bases). The TCR was taken from a woman aged 40 to 65 with Graves disease. The CDR3 loop reads CASSQDMRGGRGEAFF. The CDR3 DNA is TGTGCCAGCAGCCAAGATATGAGGGGGGGCAGGGGTGAAGCTTTCTTT.